Described below is a single T cell receptor (beta chain) sequence and its context. Its antigen is not identified. V was shortened by 7 bases and J by 2 bases, with 21 bases between the two germline ends. The CDR3 has 16 residues. Germline values: CDR1 MDHEN, CDR2 SYDVKM. This entry belongs to a study of T cell clonotyping in hematopoietic cell transplantation. General study results and limits: Pathologically expanded recipient clonotypes increased progressively from day 30 to day 180 as diversity fell. CD4 and CD8 repertoire contributions could not be separated without sorting. Few recipient clonotypes overlapped donors; over 95% were de novo at given depth. Higher Inverse Simpson Index values in graft donor and pretransplant recipient predicted broader posttransplant TCR diversity.

Some clones are missing from TCRdb's copy, which holds only in-frame ones; the method was immunoSEQ multiplex PCR. The sample records over 15,000 clones, approximately 85% being singletons. The genes are TRBV28 and TRBJ2-7; tentative D call: TRBD1 (6 bases). The sample comprised peripheral blood mononuclear cells. The TCR originated in a woman in her thirties or forties in good health. Some clones in this sample may be carry-over from other donors' samples. The CDR3 DNA is TGTGCCAGCACCCGATTCAACAGGGCTGGTCCCTACGAGCAGTACTTC. Translation gives CASTRFNRAGPYEQYF.